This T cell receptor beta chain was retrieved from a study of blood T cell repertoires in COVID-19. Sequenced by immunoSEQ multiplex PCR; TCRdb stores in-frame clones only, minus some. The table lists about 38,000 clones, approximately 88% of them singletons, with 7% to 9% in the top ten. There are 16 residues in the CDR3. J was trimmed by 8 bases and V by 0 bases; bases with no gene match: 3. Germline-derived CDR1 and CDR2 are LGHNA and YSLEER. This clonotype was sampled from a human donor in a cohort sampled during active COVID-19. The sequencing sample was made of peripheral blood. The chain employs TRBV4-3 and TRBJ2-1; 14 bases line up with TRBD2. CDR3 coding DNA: TGCGCCAGCAGCCAAGATCTGGGACTAGCGGGAGATGAGCAGTTCTTC. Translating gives CASSQDLGLAGDEQFF.